A single sample is the source of the 23 T cell receptor beta chains below, sequenced in a study of Tregs in tolerant kidney transplant recipients. The nonmyeloablative bone marrow transplants came from related graft donors, with transient mixed chimerism. Data came from immunoSEQ multiplex PCR; TCRdb stores just in-frame clones and leaves some out. The table includes about 50,000 clones, roughly 89% detected once. The source was CD8+ T cells from blood (PBMCs), collected 12 months after the transplant. These receptors originate from a human patient who received a combined kidney and bone marrow transplant. The T cells may partly be graft donor cells.

This clone came up once. The CDR3 DNA reads TGTGCCAGCAGCGAAAACAGAATACGGCAGTACTTC. Residues: CASSENRIRQYF. The chain couples TRBV6-5 to TRBJ2-7; no reliable D call. The V and J ends lost 6 bases and 9 bases respectively, with 15 bases between them. Germline V lookup: CDR1 MNHEY, CDR2 SVGAGI. CDR3 length equals 12 residues.

This clone was observed a handful of times. This chain links TRBV2 with TRBJ2-7, with TRBD1 identical over 7 bases. This CDR3 is built from 13 residues. The V and J ends lost 7 bases and 1 base, in that order; junction bases with no gene match: 4. CDR1 SNHLY and CDR2 FYNNEI come from the germline V gene. The CDR3 region is CASIGTDSYEQYF. The DNA of the CDR3 is TGTGCCAGCATCGGGACAGATTCCTACGAGCAGTACTTC. The variable domain in full, completed from reference TRBV2 and TRBJ2-7, reads EPEVTQTPSHQVTQMGQEVILRCVPISNHLYFYWYRQILGQKVEFLVSFYNNEISEKSEIFDDQFSVERPDGSNFTLKIRSTKLEDSAMYFCASIGTDSYEQYFGPGTRLTVT.

This chain joins TRBV6-1 and TRBJ2-1; 12 bases are shared with TRBD2. Germline V gene sequence: CDR1 MNHNS, CDR2 SASEGT. V gave up 0 bases and J gave up 11 bases; unmatched junction bases: 11. The CDR3 totals 17 residues. This chain's CDR3 is CASSEAGTTSGSWQQFF. For the CDR3, the DNA is TGTGCCAGCAGTGAAGCCGGTACGACTAGCGGGAGTTGGCAGCAGTTCTTC.

The rearrangement uses TRBV11-2 and TRBJ2-3; D not certain. The germline CDR1 and CDR2 sequences are SGHAT and FQNNGV. Trimming cost V 5 bases and J 5 bases, with 8 bases left between them. The CDR3 extends over 12 amino acids. The chain's CDR3 is CASSQLIDTQYF. The CDR3 DNA follows: TGTGCCAGCAGCCAACTAATAGATACGCAGTATTTT.

V is TRBV7-6 and J is TRBJ2-5; the match to TRBD2 covers 13 bases. The CDR3 has 18 amino acids. J lost 5 bases, V lost 0 bases, and 9 bases had no gene match. Germline V gives CDR1 SGHVS, CDR2 FNYEAQ. CDR3 in DNA: TGTGCCAGCAGCTTAGCAGTCCGACTAGCGGGGGGTCTGGAGACCCAGTACTTC. The encoded protein is CASSLAVRLAGGLETQYF.

The J gene is TRBJ2-3, the V gene TRBV6-6, with D maybe TRBD2 (6 bases). Per germline, CDR1 MNHNY and CDR2 SVGAGI (reference sequence). This CDR3 has 16 amino acids. The V end was cut by 5 bases, the J end by 0 bases, with 15 bases between. Written as DNA, the CDR3 is TGTGCCAGCAGTAGAACCGGGGGAGCTAGCACAGATACGCAGTATTTT. It is translated as CASSRTGGASTDTQYF.

The J gene is TRBJ2-6, the V gene TRBV7-6; possible D gene TRBD1, 6 bases. The CDR3 length is 16 residues. V lost 5 bases, J lost 2 bases, and 13 bases lay in between. Germline V CDR1 and CDR2: SGHVS, FNYEAQ. CDR3 sequence (DNA): TGTGCCAGCAGCAACCCTTGGGGGCCTGGGGCCAACGTCCTGACTTTC. This translates into CASSNPWGPGANVLTF.

The V call is TRBV6-5, the J call TRBJ2-1, with a weak D call TRBD2 (6 bases). The CDR3 spans 16 residues. Germline CDR1 MNHEY, CDR2 SVGAGI. The V and J ends lost 2 bases and 2 bases respectively, with 13 bases between them. The CDR3 sequence: CASSYVGLHPYNEQFF. The DNA of the CDR3 is TGTGCCAGCAGTTACGTAGGACTACACCCCTACAATGAGCAGTTCTTC.

The rearrangement uses TRBV6-5 and TRBJ2-3, with 9 nucleotides matching TRBD2. The CDR3 has 15 residues. The germline CDR1 and CDR2 sequences are MNHEY and SVGAGI. Germline trimming cut 7 bases from V and 2 bases from J; bases unmatched to any gene: 7. DNA of the CDR3: TGTGCCAGCACTGCGGGGGGGCGGTCCACAGATACGCAGTATTTT. Translated: CASTAGGRSTDTQYF.

The V gene is TRBV14, the J gene TRBJ2-1; 10 bases agree with TRBD2. The germline CDR1 and CDR2 sequences are SGHDN and FVKESK. The CDR3 has 16 residues. V shed 4 bases, J shed 2 bases, and the junction held 5 bases outside the gene matches. The CDR3 bases are TGTGCCAGCAGCCCCGCTAGCGGGGGTACCTACAATGAGCAGTTCTTC. Translating it yields CASSPASGGTYNEQFF.

The chain couples TRBV9 to TRBJ2-1; a weak D match, TRBD2 (7 bases). Germline CDR1 reads SGDLS; CDR2 reads YYNGEE. Trimming pared 4 bases from V and 7 bases from J, leaving 21 bases between. The CDR3 covers 16 residues. Here the CDR3 DNA reads TGTGCCAGCAGCTCCCCCGACGGGGGGCGCGGGAATGAGCAGTTCTTC. Amino acid sequence: CASSSPDGGRGNEQFF.

This chain joins TRBV13 and TRBJ2-7; TRBD1 is a possible D gene (5 bases). V dropped 9 bases and J dropped 12 bases, with 27 bases sitting between them. The CDR3 length is 14 residues. CDR1 is PRHDT, CDR2 FYEKMQ, per germline (reference sequence). CDR3 DNA: TGTGCCAGGCGAGAAAGACAGTTCCAAGTTAAAGGGTACTTC. Its protein product is CARRERQFQVKGYF.

The chain recombines TRBV5-1 with TRBJ2-3; 7 bases are a match to TRBD2. The CDR3 consists of 15 residues. CDR1 and CDR2 from the germline V gene are SGHRS and YFSETQ. J lost 5 bases, V lost 4 bases, and 10 bases had no gene match. This chain's CDR3 is CASSPYGASGDTQYF. The CDR3 coding sequence is TGCGCCAGCAGCCCCTATGGGGCTAGCGGAGATACGCAGTATTTT.

The gene calls are TRBV5-1 and TRBJ1-6, with 9 bases aligning to TRBD1. CDR1 is SGHRS and CDR2 is YFSETQ in the germline V gene. The CDR3 totals 16 residues. The J segment lost 10 bases and the V segment lost 4 bases, leaving 12 bases of the junction unmatched. CDR3 nucleotide sequence: TGCGCCAGCAGCGAATTGGGACAGGGCAGTATGTCACCCCTCCACTTT. This gives the protein CASSELGQGSMSPLHF. The variable domain in full, with the rest retrieved from reference TRBV5-1 and TRBJ1-6, is KAGVTQTPRYLIKTRGQQVTLSCSPISGHRSVSWYQQTPGQGLQFLFEYFSETQRNKGNFPGRFSGRQFSNSRSEMNVSTLELGDSALYLCASSELGQGSMSPLHFGNGTRLTVT.

The chain combines TRBV6-6 with TRBJ2-5; D ambiguous. Trimming left V 6 bases short and J 1 base short, with 9 bases between. Germline CDR1 MNHNY, CDR2 SVGAGI (reference sequence). The CDR3 totals 13 residues. CDR3 protein: CASSYPGQETQYF. The CDR3 region has the DNA TGTGCCAGCAGCTACCCGGGCCAAGAGACCCAGTACTTC.

The chain couples TRBV7-8 to TRBJ1-6, with a tentative D call TRBD1 (6 bases). Germline CDR1 reads SGHVS; CDR2 reads FQNEAQ. The CDR3 loop spans 18 amino acids. Trimming removed 4 bases from V and 8 bases from J, with 24 bases in between. The CDR3 DNA follows: TGTGCCAGCAGCTCAGGGACAATCCTTGCCTCGACCGATTCACCCCTCCACTTT. This translates into CASSSGTILASTDSPLHF.

The table lists this clone with a count of one. The J gene is TRBJ1-2, the V gene TRBV12-5, with unresolved D. Between the trimmed V and J ends, which lost 3 bases and 8 bases, there was a span of 13 bases. Germline V CDR1 and CDR2: LGHNT, FRNRAP. The CDR3 contains 13 residues. CDR3 in amino acids: CASGFATAGGYTF. CDR3 sequence (DNA): TGTGCTAGTGGTTTCGCCACGGCGGGAGGCTACACCTTC. The variable domain in full, with the rest retrieved from reference TRBV12-5 and TRBJ1-2, is DARVTQTPRHKVTEMGQEVTMRCQPILGHNTVFWYRQTMMQGLELLAYFRNRAPLDDSGMPKDRFSAEMPDATLATLKIQPSEPRDSAVYFCASGFATAGGYTFGSGTRLTVV.

By frequency in the sample, this clone is medium-sized. The rearrangement uses TRBV5-1 and TRBJ2-7, with D possibly being TRBD2 (6 bases). The germline V gene has CDR1 SGHRS and CDR2 YFSETQ. The CDR3 contains 15 residues. V lost 2 bases, J lost 3 bases, and 15 bases lay in between. The CDR3 nucleotides are TGCGCCAGCAGCTTTACAGATCAGCGGGTCTACGAGCAGTACTTC. Amino acids: CASSFTDQRVYEQYF.

The chain carries TRBV27 and TRBJ2-1; 8 bases match TRBD1. J was trimmed by 5 bases and V by 4 bases; bases with no gene match: 7. CDR1 and CDR2 from the germline V gene are MNHEY and SMNVEV (reference sequence). This CDR3 has 15 residues. This CDR3 is CASSSDRVTNNEQFF. Written as DNA, the CDR3 is TGTGCCAGCAGTTCGGACAGGGTGACCAACAATGAGCAGTTCTTC.

The V call is TRBV7-9, the J call TRBJ1-1; TRBD1 aligns across 8 bases. CDR3 length: 14 residues. The germline gives CDR1 SEHNR, CDR2 FQNEAQ (reference sequence). The trim removed 5 bases at V and 1 base at J, leaving 3 bases unmatched. The CDR3 sequence is CASSNDRGNTEAFF. Here the CDR3 DNA reads TGTGCCAGCAGCAATGACAGGGGGAACACTGAAGCTTTCTTT.

The chain has TRBV19 and TRBJ1-5, with D perhaps TRBD1 (5 bases). There are 18 residues in the CDR3. Trimming left V 3 bases short and J 0 bases short, with 18 bases between. Germline-derived CDR1 and CDR2 are LNHDA and SQIVND (reference sequence). The CDR3 DNA reads TGTGCCAGTAGTATGGTAGGGGTCGCGGACCATAGCAATCAGCCCCAGCATTTT. Amino acid sequence: CASSMVGVADHSNQPQHF.

The V and J genes are TRBV18 and TRBJ1-2, with a tentative D call TRBD1 (5 bases). The V end lost 0 bases, the J end lost 2 bases, and 10 bases lay between the germline ends. The germline V gene encodes CDR1 KGHSH and CDR2 LQKENI. The CDR3 totals 15 residues. DNA for the CDR3: TGTGCCAGCTCACCACCAAGGGGAGGAAACTATGGCTACACCTTC. Translated: CASSPPRGGNYGYTF.

This chain connects TRBV4-1 to TRBJ1-5, with 8 bases aligning to TRBD1. The CDR3 runs 17 residues. The V and J ends lost 4 bases and 7 bases, in that order; junction bases with no gene match: 15. Germline CDR1 is MGHRA and CDR2 is YSYEKL. The CDR3 loop is CASSLTFGQGAMQPQHF. CDR3 coding DNA: TGCGCCAGCAGCCTCACCTTTGGTCAGGGGGCTATGCAGCCCCAGCATTTT.